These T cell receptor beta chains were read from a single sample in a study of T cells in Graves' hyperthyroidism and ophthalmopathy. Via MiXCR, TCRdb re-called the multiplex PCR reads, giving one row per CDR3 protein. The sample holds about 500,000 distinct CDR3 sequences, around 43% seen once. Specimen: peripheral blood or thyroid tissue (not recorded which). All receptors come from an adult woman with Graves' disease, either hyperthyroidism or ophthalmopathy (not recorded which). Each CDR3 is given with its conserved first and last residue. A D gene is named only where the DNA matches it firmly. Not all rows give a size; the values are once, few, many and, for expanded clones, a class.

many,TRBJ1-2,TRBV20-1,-,TGCAGTGCTACACAGGGAACTAACTATGGCTACACCTTC,CSATQGTNYGYTF
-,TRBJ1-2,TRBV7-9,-,TGTGCCAGCAGCTTAGCGCTATTGGCGCGGGGCTACACCTTC,CASSLALLARGYTF
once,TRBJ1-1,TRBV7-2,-,TGTGCCAGCAGCCTATCAGGTATTGAAGCTTTCTTT,CASSLSGIEAFF
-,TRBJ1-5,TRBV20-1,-,TGCAGTGCCAGGAGGTCAGGGTACAATCAGCCCCAGCATTTT,CSARRSGYNQPQHF
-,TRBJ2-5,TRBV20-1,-,TGCAGTGCTAGTCTGGGGTCACAAGAGACCCAGTACTTC,CSASLGSQETQYF
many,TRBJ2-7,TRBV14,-,TGTGCCAGCAGCCGCTATACGGAGCAGTACTTC,CASSRYTEQYF
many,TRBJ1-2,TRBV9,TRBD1,TGTGCCAGCAGCGTAGATGCAGGGGGGGACTATGGCTACACCTTC,CASSVDAGGDYGYTF
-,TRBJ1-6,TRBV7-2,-,TGTGCCAGCAGGACCTGGGACGAAGGCTCAAATTCACCCCTCCACTTT,CASRTWDEGSNSPLHF
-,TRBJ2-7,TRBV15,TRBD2,TGTGCCACCAGCAGAGCGGCAGCGGGGGGATACTACGAGCAGTACTTC,CATSRAAAGGYYEQYF
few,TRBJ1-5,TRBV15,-,TGTGCCACGGCGGAGTTACAGGGCCCCCGACAGCCCCAGCATTTT,CATAELQGPRQPQHF
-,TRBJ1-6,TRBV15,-,TGTGCCACCAGCAGAGGTAGCGACAGGCCTAATTCACCCCTCCACTTT,CATSRGSDRPNSPLHF
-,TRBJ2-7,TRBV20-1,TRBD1,TGCAGTGCTAACTGGGACAGGGGACCTCTATACGAGCAGTACTTC,CSANWDRGPLYEQYF
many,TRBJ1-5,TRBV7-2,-,TGTGCCAGCAGCTTAACCAATCAGCCCCAGCATTTT,CASSLTNQPQHF
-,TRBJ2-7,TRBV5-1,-,TGCGCCAGCAGCTTGAGACAGGCTGTCCACGAGCAGTACTTC,CASSLRQAVHEQYF
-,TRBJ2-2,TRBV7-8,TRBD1,TGTGCCAGCAGCTTAACCCCACAGGGGTCTGCCACCGGGGAGCTGTCTTGG,CASSLTPQGSATGELSW